These T cell receptor beta chains were read from a single sample in a study of graft-versus-host responses after intestinal transplantation. These receptors lack a known antigen. This table comes from immunoSEQ multiplex PCR, and its TCRdb copy is limited to in-frame clones, with some not included. The sample carries around 120,000 clones, 90% recorded once. The source material was unstimulated CD4+ T cells sorted from spleen or lymph node cells, sampled before intestinal transplant. These receptors came from a human donor who received an intestinal transplant. The CDR3 runs from the conserved cysteine through the conserved F or W. A D gene is named only where the DNA matches it firmly. Clone size, where shown, is once, few, many, or a class for clones that have expanded.

TRBD1 NA TRBJ1-1 TRBV27 CASSLYLATGVSEAFF TGTGCCAGCAGTTTATATTTGGCCACAGGGGTTTCTGAAGCTTTCTTT
NA NA TRBJ2-5 TRBV5-1 CASSWGSGVGETQYF TGCGCCAGCAGCTGGGGGTCAGGGGTCGGCGAGACCCAGTACTTC
NA NA TRBJ2-7 TRBV10-3 CAAGRGTDSYEQYF TGTGCCGCGGGTCGGGGGACCGACTCCTACGAGCAGTACTTC
NA NA TRBJ2-5 TRBV5-1 CASSLTGGARETQYF TGCGCCAGCAGCTTAACGGGCGGGGCGAGGGAGACCCAGTACTTC
TRBD1 NA TRBJ1-2 TRBV28 CASSRQGAILTF TGTGCCAGCAGTCGACAGGGGGCTATCCTCACCTTC
NA few TRBJ1-5 TRBV11-2 CASSLDPRRNSNQPQHF TGTGCCAGCAGCTTAGATCCCAGAAGAAATAGCAATCAGCCCCAGCATTTT
TRBD1 NA TRBJ1-4 TRBV27 CASSQTGLRVKLFF TGTGCCAGCAGTCAGACAGGGTTGAGGGTAAAACTGTTTTTT
TRBD2 NA TRBJ2-3 TRBV7-2 CASSQQVLAYADTQYF TGTGCCAGCAGCCAACAGGTACTAGCGTATGCAGATACGCAGTATTTT
TRBD1 NA TRBJ1-1 TRBV19 CASSFWTGPNTEAFF TGTGCCAGTAGTTTTTGGACAGGGCCGAACACTGAAGCTTTCTTT
TRBD1 NA TRBJ2-3 TRBV27 CASRRQGHPTDTQYF TGTGCCAGCAGACGACAGGGACACCCCACAGATACGCAGTATTTT
TRBD1 few TRBJ1-6 TRBV30 CAWTLTGGPRNSPLHF TGTGCCTGGACCCTCACAGGGGGCCCAAGGAATTCACCCCTCCACTTT
NA NA TRBJ1-1 TRBV5-1 CASSLPTGTNTEAFF TGCGCCAGCAGCTTACCGACAGGAACCAACACTGAAGCTTTCTTT
NA NA TRBJ2-3 TRBV12-5 CASGLVRSGSTDTQYF TGTGCTAGTGGTTTGGTACGGAGCGGGAGCACAGATACGCAGTATTTT
TRBD1 NA TRBJ1-4 TRBV6-1 CASSGQGEKLFF TGTGCCAGCAGTGGACAGGGTGAAAAACTGTTTTTT
NA NA TRBJ1-1 TRBV18 CASSPVLALGDTEAFF TGTGCCAGCTCCCCGGTCCTTGCACTCGGGGACACTGAAGCTTTCTTT
NA NA TRBJ1-5 TRBV9 CASSASVNQPQHF TGTGCCAGCAGCGCCAGCGTCAATCAGCCCCAGCATTTT
NA NA TRBJ1-3 TRBV6-1 CASRFSWTAGNTIYF TGTGCCAGCAGATTCTCTTGGACAGCGGGAAACACCATATATTTT
NA NA TRBJ2-4 TRBV7-2 CASSLRAGNIQYF TGTGCCAGCAGCTTAAGGGCGGGAAACATTCAGTACTTC
NA NA TRBJ2-1 TRBV5-1 CASSLFSSQGEQFF TGCGCCAGCAGCTTGTTTAGTAGTCAGGGTGAGCAGTTCTTC
NA NA TRBJ1-2 TRBV15 CATSRGGGGERGYTF TGTGCCACCAGCAGAGGGGGAGGAGGCGAGAGGGGCTACACCTTC
NA NA TRBJ2-2 TRBV27 CASSFRVGHNTGELFF TGTGCCAGCAGTTTTCGTGTGGGACACAACACCGGGGAGCTGTTTTTT
TRBD2 NA TRBJ2-3 TRBV2 CAGLGDYTDTQYF TGTGCCGGACTAGGGGATTACACAGATACGCAGTATTTT
NA NA TRBJ2-2 TRBV7-2 CASSSYTGELFF TGTGCCAGCAGCTCCTACACCGGGGAGCTGTTTTTT
TRBD1 NA TRBJ1-3 TRBV30 CAWSATQGASRNTIYF TGTGCCTGGAGTGCCACGCAGGGGGCCTCTAGAAACACCATATATTTT
NA NA TRBJ1-5 TRBV20-1 CSAPDRQAQHF TGCAGTGCTCCCGACAGGCAGGCCCAGCATTTT
NA NA TRBJ2-5 TRBV5-1 CASSLKGQETQYF TGCGCCAGCAGCCTGAAGGGGCAAGAGACCCAGTACTTC
TRBD1 NA TRBJ2-7 TRBV5-1 CASSPGPGTGSSTYEQYF TGCGCCAGCAGCCCCGGTCCCGGGACAGGGAGCAGTACCTACGAGCAGTACTTC
NA NA TRBJ1-3 TRBV30 CAWSVISGNTIYF TGTGCCTGGAGCGTAATATCCGGAAACACCATATATTTT
NA NA TRBJ2-7 TRBV19 CASRRRAGAYEQYF TGTGCCAGTAGGCGCCGGGCCGGGGCCTACGAGCAGTACTTC
TRBD1 NA TRBJ2-7 TRBV10-1 CASSSGTASYEQYF TGCGCCAGCAGCTCCGGGACAGCCAGCTACGAGCAGTACTTC
TRBD1 once TRBJ2-3 TRBV28 CASLGQGLDTQYF TGTGCCAGCCTGGGACAGGGTTTAGATACGCAGTATTTT
NA NA TRBJ1-2 TRBV28 CASMTGGHNNYGYTF TGTGCCAGCATGACAGGAGGACATAATAACTATGGCTACACCTTC
NA NA TRBJ2-3 TRBV20-1 CSARAEEPQYF TGCAGTGCTAGAGCTGAAGAGCCGCAGTATTTT
NA few TRBJ1-2 TRBV29-1 CSVAETTYGYTF TGCAGCGTGGCCGAGACTACTTATGGCTACACCTTC
NA NA TRBJ2-7 TRBV21-1 CASSNDVGHKGEQYF TGTGCCAGCAGCAATGATGTGGGACATAAAGGCGAGCAGTACTTC
NA NA TRBJ2-2 TRBV29-1 CSAGQTGELFF TGCAGCGCCGGACAGACCGGGGAGCTGTTTTTT
TRBD1 NA TRBJ2-5 TRBV18 CASSRDREETQYF TGTGCCAGCTCACGAGACAGGGAGGAGACCCAGTACTTC
NA once TRBJ2-3 TRBV7-7 CASSLFVTDTQYF TGTGCCAGCAGCTTGTTCGTTACAGATACGCAGTATTTT
NA NA TRBJ1-2 TRBV15 CATSRDWLGLGYTF TGTGCCACCAGCAGAGATTGGTTGGGGCTTGGCTACACCTTC
TRBD1 once TRBJ1-2 TRBV4-3 CASSQVGQGTYGYTF TGCGCCAGCAGCCAAGTGGGACAGGGAACCTATGGCTACACCTTC
NA NA TRBJ2-7 TRBV30 CAWSVRGYEQYF TGTGCCTGGAGTGTACGAGGGTACGAGCAGTACTTC
NA NA TRBJ1-2 TRBV27 CASSSREDYGYTF TGTGCCAGCAGTTCCAGGGAGGACTATGGCTACACCTTC
NA NA TRBJ1-5 TRBV28 CASSLSDGIEPQHF TGTGCCAGCAGTTTGAGTGACGGGATCGAGCCCCAGCATTTT
TRBD2 NA TRBJ2-1 TRBV7-3 CASSPGRLALYNEQFF TGTGCCAGCAGCCCTGGGAGACTAGCGTTATACAATGAGCAGTTCTTC
TRBD1 NA TRBJ1-2 TRBV29-1 CSVDAQGEGYTF TGCAGCGTTGACGCACAGGGGGAAGGCTACACCTTC
NA NA TRBJ1-1 TRBV6-5 CASIRIGGRTEAFF TGTGCCAGCATCCGGATCGGCGGGAGGACTGAAGCTTTCTTT
TRBD1 NA TRBJ2-7 TRBV7-8 CASSLLRGQAETYEQYF TGTGCCAGCAGCTTACTGAGGGGACAGGCGGAAACCTACGAGCAGTACTTC